A selection of T cell receptor beta chains follows, all from one sample in a study of cytomegalovirus exposure and HLA in healthy donors. TCRdb's table, derived via immunoSEQ multiplex PCR, lists solely in-frame clones and lacks some. This repertoire shows roughly 140,000 clones, about 80% found once; its top ten account for about 0.66%. The sequenced material came from PBMCs. The origin of the receptors is a male donor in good health and CMV-seronegative. Both conserved end residues are trimmed from each CDR3.

TRBJ2-2 TRBV9 ASSGRTRATGELF
TRBJ1-2 TRBV9 ASTPQGAHGYT
TRBJ2-1 TRBV5-1 ASRASYNEQF
TRBJ2-1 TRBV19 ASSYPGTSGRNEQF
TRBJ1-1 TRBV9 ASSPRQHMNTEAF
TRBJ2-2 TRBV10-3 AISGLAGDTGELF
TRBJ1-5 TRBV15 ATSRDRGLSNQPQH
TRBJ2-5 TRBV29-1 SVVEGETQY
TRBJ1-2 TRBV19 ASSMTSGQGNYGYT
TRBJ2-3 TRBV9 ASSAAGTSTDTQY
TRBJ2-7 TRBV29-1 SVELRGARSYEQY
TRBJ2-3 TRBV19 ASSDRDTQY
TRBJ2-3 TRBV2 ASSAPAYAADTQY
TRBJ1-1 TRBV5-4 ASSLAGRGAAEAF
TRBJ1-2 TRBV7-2 ASSPRSDGYT
TRBJ2-5 TRBV25-1 ASSGTVPRETQY
TRBJ1-2 TRBV19 ASSIDWQGNGYT
TRBJ2-7 TRBV18 ASSPRGTSRVYEQY
TRBJ1-2 TRBV19 ASSRDRGDGYT
TRBJ2-3 TRBV13 ASSNRTSGSWGGTDTQY
TRBJ1-2 TRBV7-9 ASSAQGTLNYGYT
TRBJ2-7 TRBV5-6 ASSILWVPGEQY